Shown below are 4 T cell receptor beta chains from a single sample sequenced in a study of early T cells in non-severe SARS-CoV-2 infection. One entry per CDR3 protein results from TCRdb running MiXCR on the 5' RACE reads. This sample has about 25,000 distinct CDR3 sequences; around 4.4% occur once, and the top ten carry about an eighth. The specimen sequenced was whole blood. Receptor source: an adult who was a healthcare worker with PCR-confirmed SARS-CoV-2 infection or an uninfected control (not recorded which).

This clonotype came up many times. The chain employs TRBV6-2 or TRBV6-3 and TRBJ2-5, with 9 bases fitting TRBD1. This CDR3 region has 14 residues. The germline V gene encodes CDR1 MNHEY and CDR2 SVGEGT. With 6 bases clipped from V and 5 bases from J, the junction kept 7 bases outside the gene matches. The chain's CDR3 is CASSPGQGWETQYF. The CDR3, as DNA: TGTGCCAGCAGCCCCGGACAGGGGTGGGAGACCCAGTACTTC.

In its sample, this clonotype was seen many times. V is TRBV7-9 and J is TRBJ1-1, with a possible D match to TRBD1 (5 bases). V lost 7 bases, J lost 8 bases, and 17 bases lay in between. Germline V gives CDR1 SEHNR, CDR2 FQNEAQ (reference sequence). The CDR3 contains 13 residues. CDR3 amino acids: CASTPGTRLEAFF. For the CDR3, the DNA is TGTGCCAGCACCCCCGGGACCCGACTGGAAGCTTTCTTT.

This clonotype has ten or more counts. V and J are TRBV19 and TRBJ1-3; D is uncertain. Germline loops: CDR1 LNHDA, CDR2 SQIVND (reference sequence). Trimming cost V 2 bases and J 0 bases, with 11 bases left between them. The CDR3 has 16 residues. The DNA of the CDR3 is TGTGCCAGTAGTATATTGGACGGAGCCTCTGGAAACACCATATATTTT. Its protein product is CASSILDGASGNTIYF.

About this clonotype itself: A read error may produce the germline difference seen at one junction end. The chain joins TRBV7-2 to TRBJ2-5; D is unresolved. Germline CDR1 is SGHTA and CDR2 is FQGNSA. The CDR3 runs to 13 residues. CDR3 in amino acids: CVSSPRYQETQYF. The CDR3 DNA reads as TGTGTCAGCAGCCCTCGGTACCAAGAGACCCAGTACTTC.